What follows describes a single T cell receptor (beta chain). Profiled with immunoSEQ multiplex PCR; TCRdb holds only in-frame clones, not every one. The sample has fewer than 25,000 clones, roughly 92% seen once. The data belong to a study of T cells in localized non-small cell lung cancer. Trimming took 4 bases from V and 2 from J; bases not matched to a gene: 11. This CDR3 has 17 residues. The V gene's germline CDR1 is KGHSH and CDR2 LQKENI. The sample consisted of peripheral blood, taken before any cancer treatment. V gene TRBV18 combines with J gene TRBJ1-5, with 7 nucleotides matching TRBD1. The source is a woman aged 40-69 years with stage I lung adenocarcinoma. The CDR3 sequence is CASSQGTARRGNQPQHF. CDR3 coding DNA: TGTGCCAGCTCACAAGGGACAGCCAGGCGAGGCAATCAGCCCCAGCATTTT.